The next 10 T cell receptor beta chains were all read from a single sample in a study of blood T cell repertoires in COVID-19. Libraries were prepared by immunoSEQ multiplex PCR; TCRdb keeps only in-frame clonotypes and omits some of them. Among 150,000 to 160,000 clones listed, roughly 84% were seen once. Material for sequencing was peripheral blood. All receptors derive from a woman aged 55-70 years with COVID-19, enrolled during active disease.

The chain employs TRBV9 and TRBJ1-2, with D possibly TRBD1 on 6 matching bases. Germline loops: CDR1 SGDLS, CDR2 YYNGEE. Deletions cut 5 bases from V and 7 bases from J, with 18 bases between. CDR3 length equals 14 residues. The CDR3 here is CASSETTGTSGYTF. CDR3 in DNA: TGTGCCAGCAGTGAAACCACAGGGACCAGTGGCTACACCTTC.

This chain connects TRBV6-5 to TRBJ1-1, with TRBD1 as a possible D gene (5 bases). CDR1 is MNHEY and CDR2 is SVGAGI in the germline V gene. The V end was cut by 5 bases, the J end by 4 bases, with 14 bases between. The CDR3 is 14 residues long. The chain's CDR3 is CASSQTRGPTEAFF. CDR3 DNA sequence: TGTGCCAGCAGTCAAACAAGGGGCCCCACTGAAGCTTTCTTT.

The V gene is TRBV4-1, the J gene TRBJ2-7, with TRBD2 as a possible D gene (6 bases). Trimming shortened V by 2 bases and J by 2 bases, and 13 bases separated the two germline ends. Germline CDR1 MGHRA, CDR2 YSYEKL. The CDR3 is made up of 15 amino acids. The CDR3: CASSQFLGRTYEQYF. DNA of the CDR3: TGCGCCAGCAGCCAATTTTTGGGGAGGACCTACGAGCAGTACTTC.

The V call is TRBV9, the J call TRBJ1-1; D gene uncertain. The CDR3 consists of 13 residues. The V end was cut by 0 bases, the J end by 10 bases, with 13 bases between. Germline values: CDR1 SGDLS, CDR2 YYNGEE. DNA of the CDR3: TGTGCCAGCAGCGTAGGTTTTAACAGTGGAGCTTTCTTT. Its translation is CASSVGFNSGAFF.

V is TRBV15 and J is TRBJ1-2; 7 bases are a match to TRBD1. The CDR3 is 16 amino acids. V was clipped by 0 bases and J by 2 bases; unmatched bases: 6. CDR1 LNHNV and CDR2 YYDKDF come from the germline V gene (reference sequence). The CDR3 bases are TGTGCCACCAGCAGAGATCAAGGGGGCAGGAACTATGGCTACACCTTC. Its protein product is CATSRDQGGRNYGYTF. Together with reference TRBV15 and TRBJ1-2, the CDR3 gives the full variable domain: DAMVIQNPRYQVTQFGKPVTLSCSQTLNHNVMYWYQQKSSQAPKLLFHYYDKDFNNEADTPDNFQSRRPNTSFCFLDIRSPGLGDTAMYLCATSRDQGGRNYGYTFGSGTRLTVV.

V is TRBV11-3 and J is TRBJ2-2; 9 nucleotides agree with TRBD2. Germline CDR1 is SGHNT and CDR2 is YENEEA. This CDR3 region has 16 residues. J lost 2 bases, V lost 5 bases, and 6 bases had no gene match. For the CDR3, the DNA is TGTGCCAGCAGCGCCAGACTAGCGGATAACACCGGGGAGCTGTTTTTT. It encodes CASSARLADNTGELFF.

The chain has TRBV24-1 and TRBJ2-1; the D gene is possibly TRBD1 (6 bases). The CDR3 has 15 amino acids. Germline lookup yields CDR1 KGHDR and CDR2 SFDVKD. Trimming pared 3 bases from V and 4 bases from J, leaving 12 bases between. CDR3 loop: CATSDNRDPYNEQFF. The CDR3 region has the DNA TGTGCCACCAGTGATAACAGGGACCCGTACAATGAGCAGTTCTTC.

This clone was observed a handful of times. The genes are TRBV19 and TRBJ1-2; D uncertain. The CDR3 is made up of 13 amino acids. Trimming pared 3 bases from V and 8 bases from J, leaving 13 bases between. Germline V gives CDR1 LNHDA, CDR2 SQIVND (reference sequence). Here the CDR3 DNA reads TGTGCCAGTAGTATGGGAGGGTTCGACGGCTACACCTTC. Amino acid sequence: CASSMGGFDGYTF.

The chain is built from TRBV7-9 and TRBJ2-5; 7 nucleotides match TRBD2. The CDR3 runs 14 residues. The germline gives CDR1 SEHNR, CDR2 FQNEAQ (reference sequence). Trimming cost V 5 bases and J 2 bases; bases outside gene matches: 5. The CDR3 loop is CASSRAGVQETQYF. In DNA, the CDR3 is TGTGCCAGCAGCCGGGCGGGGGTTCAAGAGACCCAGTACTTC.

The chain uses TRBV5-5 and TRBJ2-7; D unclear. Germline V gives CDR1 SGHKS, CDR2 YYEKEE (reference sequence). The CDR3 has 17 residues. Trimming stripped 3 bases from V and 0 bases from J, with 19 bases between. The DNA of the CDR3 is TGTGCCAGCAGCTCCCCCCGCGAGGCTATCCCCTCCTACGAGCAGTACTTC. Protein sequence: CASSSPREAIPSYEQYF. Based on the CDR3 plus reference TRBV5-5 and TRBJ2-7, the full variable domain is DAGVTQSPTHLIKTRGQQVTLRCSPISGHKSVSWYQQVLGQGPQFIFQYYEKEERGRGNFPDRFSARQFPNYSSELNVNALLLGDSALYLCASSSPREAIPSYEQYFGPGTRLTVT.